Below, one T cell receptor beta chain is given with its context. Its target is unknown. The source of the sample is a study of vaccination effects on CD4 cells after COVID-19. Germline V gene sequence: CDR1 SGDLS, CDR2 YYNGEE. The CDR3 extends over 13 amino acids. Trimming left V 4 bases short and J 4 bases short, with 11 bases between. CD4+ T cell isolation took place after approximately 11 days of culture. Here immunoSEQ multiplex PCR was the method, and the copy in TCRdb shows in-frame clones only, minus some. The sample carries about 48,000 clones, approximately 70% recorded once. Sequencing was performed on CD4+ T cells from PBMCs cultured without peptide, taken before COVID-19 vaccination. The genes are TRBV9 and TRBJ1-1; D may be TRBD1 (5 bases). The sequence was obtained from a human donor who received a COVID-19 vaccine. For the CDR3, the DNA is TGTGCCAGCAGCAGAGGGGATGGCACTGAAGCTTTCTTT. Translated, it gives CASSRGDGTEAFF. Combining the CDR3 with reference TRBV9 and TRBJ1-1 gives the whole variable domain DSGVTQTPKHLITATGQRVTLRCSPRSGDLSVYWYQQSLDQGLQFLIQYYNGEERAKGNILERFSAQQFPDLHSELNLSSLELGDSALYFCASSRGDGTEAFFGQGTRLTVV.